What follows are 18 T cell receptor beta chains derived from one specimen sequenced in a study of blood T cell repertoires in COVID-19. The table came from immunoSEQ multiplex PCR; TCRdb's copy has only in-frame clones and leaves some out. The table has 130,000 to 150,000 clones, 81% seen once. The specimen was peripheral blood. The receptors derive from a human donor in a cohort sampled during active COVID-19.

The chain recombines TRBV6-5 with TRBJ1-6, with D possibly TRBD1 on 6 matching bases. The CDR3 is made up of 14 amino acids. Trimming shortened V by 5 bases and J by 7 bases, and 12 bases separated the two germline ends. CDR1 is MNHEY and CDR2 is SVGAGI in the germline V gene. CDR3 DNA sequence: TGTGCCAGCAGTCCCGACAGGCTAAATTCACCCCTCCACTTT. This encodes CASSPDRLNSPLHF.

The genes are TRBV30 and TRBJ2-2; 10 bases fit TRBD2. The germline CDR1 and CDR2 sequences are GTSNPN and SVGIG (reference sequence). J was trimmed by 0 bases and V by 2 bases; bases with no gene match: 3. The CDR3 is made up of 16 amino acids. CDR3 nucleotide sequence: TGTGCCTGGAGTAGCGGGAGGGCCGCGAACACCGGGGAGCTGTTTTTT. Protein sequence: CAWSSGRAANTGELFF.

This chain uses TRBV3-1 (or the pseudogene TRBV3-2) with TRBJ2-1; TRBD2 matches 16 bases. CDR3 length: 19 amino acids. Germline V gene sequence: CDR1 LGHDT, CDR2 YNNKEL (reference sequence). Unmatched junction bases numbered 16, after V lost 5 bases and J lost 9 bases. The DNA of the CDR3 is TGTGCCAGCAGCTCCGGGACTAGCGGGAGGGTAGGTTTAGCCATTGAGCAGTTCTTC. Translated, it gives CASSSGTSGRVGLAIEQFF.

This chain links TRBV7-9 with TRBJ1-6; D ambiguous. V lost 0 bases and J 0 bases, leaving 15 bases between the germline ends. The CDR3 has 19 residues. The germline gives CDR1 SEHNR, CDR2 FQNEAQ (reference sequence). In nucleotides, the CDR3 is TGTGCCAGCAGCTTAGCGGCAGGCCTCATGGGCTCCTATAATTCACCCCTCCACTTT. Protein product: CASSLAAGLMGSYNSPLHF.

The chain uses TRBV7-3 and TRBJ2-2; D might be TRBD2 (5 bases). V shed 5 bases and J shed 6 bases, with 16 bases lying between them. This CDR3 spans 15 amino acids. Germline CDR1 SGHTA, CDR2 FQGTGA. CDR3 loop: CASSPTGIRSGELFF. CDR3 in DNA: TGTGCCAGCAGCCCGACCGGGATCCGCTCCGGGGAGCTGTTTTTT.

Relative to its sample, this clone is medium-sized. This rearrangement joins TRBV28 to TRBJ1-5; 8 bases align to TRBD1. Per germline, CDR1 MDHEN and CDR2 SYDVKM. CDR3 length equals 15 residues. V was pared by 3 bases and J by 3 bases, with 4 bases of the junction left unmatched. CDR3 residues: CASSLEGQVNQPQHF. CDR3 bases: TGTGCCAGCAGTTTGGAGGGACAGGTCAATCAGCCCCAGCATTTT.

This clone was observed at least ten times. The chain carries TRBV6-2 or TRBV6-3 and TRBJ1-5; D perhaps matches TRBD1 (6 bases). V lost 6 bases and J lost 2, with 20 bases in between. The CDR3 totals 17 residues. CDR1 is MNHEY, CDR2 SVGEGT, per germline. In DNA form, the CDR3 reads TGTGCCAGCAGCCCCGGGACAATCGTATCCCGCAATCAGCCCCAGCATTTT. Its translation is CASSPGTIVSRNQPQHF.

This clone was recorded once. The CDR3 protein is CASSGDRGLGDTEAFF. CDR3 in DNA: TGTGCCAGCAGTGGGGACAGGGGGTTGGGTGACACTGAAGCTTTCTTT. The genes are TRBV27 and TRBJ1-1; 11 bases match TRBD1. From germline, CDR1 is MNHEY and CDR2 SMNVEV (reference sequence). After removal of 5 bases from V and 3 bases from J, the junction contained 8 bases not matched to a gene. This CDR3 has 16 amino acids.

V and J are TRBV28 and TRBJ1-5; weak D call: TRBD1 (5 bases). Germline lookup yields CDR1 MDHEN and CDR2 SYDVKM. The CDR3 is 14 amino acids. Trimming took 6 bases from V and 7 from J, leaving 16 bases between them. CDR3 bases: TGTGCCAGCAGAGAGCCCCAGGGTAGGCAGCCCCAGCATTTT. It translates to CASREPQGRQPQHF. The variable domain in full, completed from reference TRBV28 and TRBJ1-5, reads DVKVTQSSRYLVKRTGEKVFLECVQDMDHENMFWYRQDPGLGLRLIYFSYDVKMKEKGDIPEGYSVSREKKERFSLILESASTNQTSMYLCASREPQGRQPQHFGDGTRLSIL.

The chain links TRBV4-3 to TRBJ2-7, with D possibly matching TRBD1 (5 bases). This CDR3 has 13 residues. V gave up 1 base and J gave up 5 bases, with 9 bases separating them. The germline V gene has CDR1 LGHNA and CDR2 YSLEER. As DNA, the CDR3 is TGCGCCAGCAGCCAAGCTCCAGGGCACGAGCAGTACTTC. Protein sequence: CASSQAPGHEQYF.

This chain uses TRBV7-2 with TRBJ2-7, with 8 bases lining up with TRBD1. The CDR3 is 16 residues long. Per germline, CDR1 SGHTA and CDR2 FQGNSA. V shed 0 bases, J shed 4 bases, and the junction held 8 bases outside the gene matches. CDR3 nucleotides: TGTGCCAGCAGCTTAGCCCCGGGACAGGAAAAGTACGAGCAGTACTTC. Protein product: CASSLAPGQEKYEQYF.

J is TRBJ2-1 and V is TRBV9; 8 nucleotides align to TRBD2. The CDR3 consists of 15 residues. Germline CDR1 reads SGDLS; CDR2 reads YYNGEE. Unmatched junction bases numbered 4, after V lost 3 bases and J lost 2 bases. Here the CDR3 DNA reads TGTGCCAGCAGCGACGCGGGAGGACCCTACAATGAGCAGTTCTTC. It translates to CASSDAGGPYNEQFF.

V and J are TRBV28 and TRBJ1-2; TRBD1 matches 9 bases. In germline, CDR1 is MDHEN, CDR2 SYDVKM. V shed 10 bases and J 5 bases; nucleotides not matched to a gene: 8. The CDR3 is made up of 13 amino acids. The CDR3 coding sequence is TGTGCCACCCGGACAGGGGTGGGTTATGGCTACACCTTC. Its translation is CATRTGVGYGYTF.

The chain links TRBV28 to TRBJ2-1, with 7 bases fitting TRBD2. The germline gives CDR1 MDHEN, CDR2 SYDVKM. The CDR3 has 14 amino acids. V dropped 7 bases and J dropped 4; count of bases not matched to a gene: 7. The CDR3 DNA reads TGTGCCAGCACCCCGGCGGGGGTATACAATGAGCAGTTCTTC. It translates to CASTPAGVYNEQFF.

This clone occurred once. The V gene is TRBV7-2, the J gene TRBJ2-5; D is perhaps TRBD2 (5 bases). The CDR3 totals 14 residues. Trimming pared 5 bases from V and 2 bases from J, leaving 12 bases between. Germline V gene sequence: CDR1 SGHTA, CDR2 FQGNSA. The CDR3 protein is CASSPGLIQETQYF. CDR3 DNA sequence: TGTGCCAGCAGCCCCGGACTGATACAAGAGACCCAGTACTTC.

The V gene is TRBV25-1, the J gene TRBJ2-7; possible D gene TRBD1, 5 bases. Per the germline V gene, CDR1 is MGHDK and CDR2 is SYGVNS. The ends were cut back, 5 bases at V and 2 bases at J, with 13 bases in the middle. The CDR3 consists of 14 residues. The CDR3 DNA is TGTGCCAGCAGTAAGGGGCAATGGCCCTACGAGCAGTACTTC. Translated: CASSKGQWPYEQYF.

The rearrangement joins TRBV5-1 to TRBJ2-7, with unresolved D. Germline assignment: CDR1 SGHRS and CDR2 YFSETQ. V lost 0 bases, J lost 0 bases, and 10 bases lay in between. The length of the CDR3 is 15 residues. CDR3 nucleotides: TGCGCCAGCAGCTTGGTACCTAGAGACTCCTACGAGCAGTACTTC. It is translated as CASSLVPRDSYEQYF.

This clone has just one count. The chain links TRBV4-3 to TRBJ2-2, with 11 bases lining up with TRBD2. Germline V gene sequence: CDR1 LGHNA, CDR2 YSLEER. The CDR3 totals 16 residues. V dropped 3 bases and J dropped 1; count of bases not matched to a gene: 1. The CDR3 DNA is TGCGCCAGCAGCCACGGGACTAGCGGGAACACCGGGGAGCTGTTTTTT. Translated, it gives CASSHGTSGNTGELFF.